A selection of T cell receptor beta chains follows, all from one sample in a study of T cells in Graves' hyperthyroidism and ophthalmopathy. MiXCR, run by TCRdb on the multiplex PCR reads, gives a single entry per CDR3 protein. The table lists about 290,000 distinct CDR3 sequences, about an eighth of them singletons, with 7% to 9% in the top ten. What was sequenced was blood. These receptors all stem from a woman in her thirties or forties with Graves' hyperthyroidism. Each CDR3 is given with its conserved first and last residue. A D gene is named only where the DNA matches it firmly. The size entry is marked missing in some rows and otherwise reads once, few, many or a size class.

TRBV10-2	TRBJ2-5	.	many	TGCGCCAGCAGTGAACCGGTCACGGAGACCCAGTACTTC	CASSEPVTETQYF
TRBV10-3	TRBJ1-6	.	many	TGTGCCATCAGTGGGGTTCAGAGTTCGGATTCACCCCTCCACTTT	CAISGVQSSDSPLHF
TRBV2	TRBJ2-1	TRBD1	.	TGTGCCAGCATGCACCTGGCGGGACAGGTGGGGGGAGAGCAGTTCTTC	CASMHLAGQVGGEQFF
TRBV28	TRBJ1-4	.	many	TGTGCCAGCAGTCGCCTCGAAGGACAGTCTAATGAAAAACTGTTTTTT	CASSRLEGQSNEKLFF
TRBV5-1	TRBJ2-5	.	.	TGCGCCAGCAGCTTGTCTGGGGGCGAAGAGACCCAGTACTTC	CASSLSGGEETQYF
TRBV10-3	TRBJ1-1	.	many	TGTGCCATCAGTGACCCCGGGGAAAACACTGAAGCTTTCTTT	CAISDPGENTEAFF
TRBV9	TRBJ1-5	.	.	TGTGCCAGCAGCCGCCCCCTCTTTAATCAGCCCCAGCATTTT	CASSRPLFNQPQHF
TRBV5-1	TRBJ1-1	.	many	TGCGCCAGCAGCTTGGACCCAGGGAGCCCGTACACTGAAGCTTTCTTT	CASSLDPGSPYTEAFF
TRBV20-1	TRBJ2-1	TRBD1	.	TGCAGTGGCAAGCCGACCGGGACAGGGTCCCCCAATGAGCAGTTCTTC	CSGKPTGTGSPNEQFF
TRBV4-1	TRBJ1-4	TRBD1	many	TGCGCCAGCAGCCGGGGGACAGGGGAAAAACTGTTTTTT	CASSRGTGEKLFF
TRBV27	TRBJ2-1	TRBD2	many	TGTGCCAGCAGCCGGACTAGCGGAAGGGACAATGAGCAGTTCTTC	CASSRTSGRDNEQFF
TRBV19	TRBJ1-1	.	.	TGTGCCAGTAGTAGGGGGACTTTCACTGAAGCTTTCTTT	CASSRGTFTEAFF
TRBV7-3	TRBJ2-2	TRBD1	many	TGTGCCAGCAGCTTAAAAGCGGGACAGGGGAACACCGGGGAGCTGTTTTTT	CASSLKAGQGNTGELFF
TRBV9	TRBJ1-2	.	few	TGTGCCAGCAGCTCCCCCGAACTCTATGGCTACACCTTC	CASSSPELYGYTF
TRBV6-6	TRBJ1-6	TRBD1	many	TGTGCCAGCAGTTACTCTGAGGGAAACAGGGGCGCTCCCTTCCTCGGGGGGACCCTCCACTTT	CASSYSEGNRGAPFLGGTLHF
TRBV2	TRBJ2-7	TRBD2	many	TGTGCCAGCAGTGACGCGAGCGGGAGCCCCGAGCAGTACTTC	CASSDASGSPEQYF
TRBV5-1	TRBJ1-1	TRBD1	many	TGCGCCAGCAGCGTGGGACAGGGGGTTGAAGCTTTCTTT	CASSVGQGVEAFF
TRBV12-3/TRBV12-4	TRBJ2-7	.	many	TGTGCCAGCAGTTTCTCAGGGCGCGCCTACGAGCAGTACTTC	CASSFSGRAYEQYF
TRBV6-1	TRBJ2-1	TRBD1	few	TGTGCCAGCAGGGTTGAGGCAGGGGGCTACAATGAGCAGTTCTTC	CASRVEAGGYNEQFF
TRBV24-1	TRBJ2-7	.	few	TGTGCCACCAGTGATCCTAAGGGCTACTACGAGCAGTACTTC	CATSDPKGYYEQYF
TRBV27	TRBJ2-5	.	many	TGTGCCAGCAGTTTATTGGCTAGTCGGGAGACCCAGTACTTC	CASSLLASRETQYF
TRBV5-1	TRBJ1-4	.	many	TGCGCCAGCAGCTTGGAGTCGGCCGTGGGTGAAAAACTGTTTTTT	CASSLESAVGEKLFF
TRBV7-7	TRBJ2-3	.	few	TGTGCTAGCAGCTTAATTTCCCGCACAGATACGCAGTATTTT	CASSLISRTDTQYF
TRBV5-6	TRBJ1-1	.	.	TGTGCCAGCAGCTTGGACGGGGGGGATTTAAACACTGAAGCTTTCTTT	CASSLDGGDLNTEAFF
TRBV6-1	TRBJ1-2	TRBD1	.	TGTGCCAGCACCCCAACCGGACAGGGCTATGGCTACACCTTC	CASTPTGQGYGYTF
TRBV10-3	TRBJ2-3	TRBD2	.	TGTGCCATCAGAGGGACTAGCGGGAGGGCAGGAGATACGCAGTATTTT	CAIRGTSGRAGDTQYF
TRBV12-5	TRBJ1-2	.	few	TGTGCTAGTGGTTTGGTGCCCCCCGGGGGCTACACCTTC	CASGLVPPGGYTF
TRBV24-1	TRBJ2-4	TRBD2	few	TGTGCCACCAGTGACTCCGAGCGGGGGAACAAAAACATTCAGTACTTC	CATSDSERGNKNIQYF
TRBV28	TRBJ1-2	TRBD1	many	TGTGCCAGCAGCGATGGGACAGTCTATGGCTACACCTTC	CASSDGTVYGYTF
TRBV13	TRBJ2-7	TRBD2	many	TGTGCCAGCAGCTTAGGCTCAGCGGGAAGTTACGAGCAGTACTTC	CASSLGSAGSYEQYF
TRBV30	TRBJ1-1	TRBD1	many	TGTGCCTGGAGTGGACAGGGGAACACTGAAGCTTTCTTT	CAWSGQGNTEAFF
TRBV20-1	TRBJ1-4	.	many	TGCAGTGCTAGCCGGGACATACCAGAAAAACTGTTTTTT	CSASRDIPEKLFF
TRBV27	TRBJ2-1	TRBD2	many	TGTGCCAGCAGTTTAGACAGCGGGAGTTTCTACAATGAGCAGTTCTTC	CASSLDSGSFYNEQFF
TRBV5-8	TRBJ1-5	.	.	TGTGCCAGCAGCGCCGACCCAGGGGGCAATCAGCCCCAGCATTTT	CASSADPGGNQPQHF
TRBV20-1	TRBJ2-5	TRBD2	few	TGCAGTGCTAGAGACCAACAACCGGGACTAGTTTTGGAGACCCAGTACTTC	CSARDQQPGLVLETQYF
TRBV9	TRBJ2-1	.	few	TGTGCCAGCAGCGTAGTTGGTCAACCAGGAGAGCAGTTCTTC	CASSVVGQPGEQFF
TRBV10-3	TRBJ2-1	.	many	TGTGCCATCAGTCCGGCCAGGGAGACCTACAATGAGCAGTTCTTC	CAISPARETYNEQFF
TRBV18	TRBJ1-4	.	.	TGTGCCAGCTCAGAGGACAGAGGGATCACTAATGAAAAACTGTTTTTT	CASSEDRGITNEKLFF
TRBV7-9	TRBJ1-5	.	few	TGTGCCAGCAGCTTAATTGGGGAAAATCAGCCCCAGCATTTT	CASSLIGENQPQHF
TRBV19	TRBJ2-1	TRBD2	.	TGTGCCAGCAAGGACGGGGGATGGCGGGAGAGCGATGAGCAGTTCTTC	CASKDGGWRESDEQFF